This TCR beta chain emerged from a study of neurological immune-mediated disorders. This clonotype was seen at least ten times. The CDR3 has 15 amino acids. Trimming took 2 bases from V and 10 from J, leaving 15 bases between them. Germline assignment: CDR1 LNHNV and CDR2 YYDKDF (reference sequence). Synthesis of cDNA used 5'RACE (with 10-nucleotide random UMIs). Each CDR3 protein is one row after TCRdb ran MiXCR on the 5' RACE reads. The sample includes nearly 60,000 distinct CDR3 sequences, under 4.5% seen only once; the top ten take about 3%. Unsorted libraries used 2 million PBMCs kept at -80 degrees C.

The V call is TRBV15, the J call TRBJ1-6; D may be TRBD1 (5 bases). Sequencing was carried out using PBMCs. The receptor was isolated from a woman in her thirties with multiple sclerosis. CDR3 in amino acids: CATSRSEGLRSPLHF. In nucleotides, the CDR3 is TGTGCCACCAGCAGAAGCGAGGGGCTTAGGTCACCCCTCCACTTT.